These T cell receptor beta chains were read from a single sample in a study of blood T cell repertoires in COVID-19. Libraries were prepared by immunoSEQ multiplex PCR; TCRdb keeps only in-frame clonotypes and omits some of them. The data hold 70,000 to 85,000 clones, with more than 85% observed a single time. The material sequenced was peripheral blood. These receptors all come from a woman aged 55-70 years with active COVID-19. The CDR3 runs from the conserved cysteine through the conserved F or W. D genes are given only for firm matches. The size field is filled for only some rows; it gives once, few, many or a size class.

J gene	D gene	V gene	clone size	CDR3 protein	CDR3 DNA
TRBJ1-2	TRBD1	TRBV7-2	NA	CASSMTGGSDYGYTF	TGTGCCAGCAGCATGACAGGGGGCAGCGACTATGGCTACACCTTC
TRBJ1-2	NA	TRBV30	NA	CAWTDRLNYGYTF	TGTGCCTGGACAGACAGACTGAACTATGGCTACACCTTC
TRBJ2-3	TRBD2	TRBV3-1/TRBV3-2	NA	CASSQVAGDPPDTQYF	TGTGCCAGCAGCCAAGTCGCGGGAGACCCCCCAGATACGCAGTATTTT
TRBJ1-2	NA	TRBV3-1/TRBV3-2	NA	CASSQASRGYGYTF	TGTGCCAGCAGCCAAGCTTCCAGGGGCTATGGCTACACCTTC
TRBJ1-5	NA	TRBV27	NA	CASSLGGSNQPQHF	TGTGCCAGCAGCCTGGGAGGAAGCAATCAGCCCCAGCATTTT
TRBJ2-1	TRBD2	TRBV5-1	once	CASSARRILAGGLNEQFF	TGCGCCAGCAGCGCCCGTCGTATACTAGCGGGGGGGCTAAATGAGCAGTTCTTC
TRBJ2-3	TRBD2	TRBV5-4	NA	CASSPGGRLARDTQYF	TGTGCCAGCAGCCCTGGGGGGCGACTAGCGCGGGATACGCAGTATTTT
TRBJ1-2	NA	TRBV5-1	once	CASSLDLQGVWGGYTF	TGCGCCAGCAGCCTGGACCTACAGGGTGTGTGGGGGGGCTACACCTTC
TRBJ2-5	TRBD2	TRBV5-1	NA	CASSWNSGGREKTQYF	TGCGCCAGCAGCTGGAACTCGGGGGGTAGGGAAAAGACCCAGTACTTC
TRBJ1-6	NA	TRBV2	once	CASSGPTGHYNSPLHF	TGTGCCAGCAGTGGACCAACGGGACATTATAATTCACCCCTCCACTTT
TRBJ1-1	NA	TRBV9	NA	CASSPRGETGSTEAFF	TGTGCCAGCAGCCCGCGAGGAGAAACAGGGAGCACTGAAGCTTTCTTT
TRBJ1-5	NA	TRBV28	NA	CASSLPYNQPQHF	TGTGCCAGCAGCCTTCCCTATAATCAGCCCCAGCATTTT
TRBJ2-1	NA	TRBV5-5	NA	CASNGPGEGAYNEQFF	TGTGCCAGCAATGGTCCAGGGGAGGGTGCCTACAATGAGCAGTTCTTC
TRBJ1-3	TRBD1	TRBV3-1/TRBV3-2	NA	CASSQGQGKSHSGNTIYF	TGTGCCAGCAGCCAAGGACAGGGCAAGTCCCACTCTGGAAACACCATATATTTT
TRBJ2-3	NA	TRBV2	NA	CASSVAGEADTQYF	TGTGCCAGCAGTGTGGCGGGTGAGGCAGATACGCAGTATTTT
TRBJ1-2	TRBD1	TRBV28	few	CASGRDRGGGYTF	TGTGCCAGCGGGCGGGACAGGGGCGGCGGCTACACCTTC
TRBJ2-4	TRBD1	TRBV5-4	few	CASSLVGQGNIQYF	TGTGCCAGCAGCTTGGTGGGACAGGGAAACATTCAGTACTTC
TRBJ2-1	TRBD2	TRBV5-1	NA	CASSASGLASNEQFF	TGCGCCAGCAGCGCCTCCGGACTAGCGAGCAATGAGCAGTTCTTC
TRBJ2-7	TRBD1	TRBV5-1	NA	CASSIGTGKGHEQYF	TGCGCCAGCAGCATCGGGACAGGGAAAGGCCACGAGCAGTACTTC
TRBJ2-5	TRBD2	TRBV7-9	NA	CASSPGLAAQETQYF	TGTGCCAGCAGCCCCGGACTAGCGGCACAAGAGACCCAGTACTTC
TRBJ2-1	TRBD2	TRBV18	NA	CASSPNSGVTYNEQFF	TGTGCCAGCTCACCTAATAGCGGGGTTACCTACAATGAGCAGTTCTTC
TRBJ1-1	NA	TRBV27	NA	CASSTTGFNVNTEAFF	TGTGCCAGCAGTACGACAGGTTTCAATGTGAACACTGAAGCTTTCTTT
TRBJ2-3	NA	TRBV5-1	NA	CASSLLLAPDTQYF	TGCGCCAGCAGCTTGTTGCTAGCTCCAGATACGCAGTATTTT
TRBJ1-2	NA	TRBV28	NA	CASTEQPWYGYTF	TGTGCCAGCACCGAACAGCCGTGGTATGGCTACACCTTC
TRBJ2-7	NA	TRBV11-2	NA	CASSFSQVRSYEQYF	TGTGCCAGCAGCTTCTCACAGGTCCGGTCCTACGAGCAGTACTTC
TRBJ2-5	NA	TRBV3-1/TRBV3-2	NA	CASSQDAVQETQYF	TGTGCCAGCAGCCAAGACGCGGTGCAAGAGACCCAGTACTTC
TRBJ2-3	NA	TRBV5-1	NA	CASSLTVSDTQYF	TGCGCCAGCAGCTTGACAGTTTCAGATACGCAGTATTTT
TRBJ2-3	TRBD2	TRBV4-2	few	CASSRGLDSTDTQYF	TGTGCCAGCAGCCGGGGACTAGATTCCACAGATACGCAGTATTTT
TRBJ2-7	TRBD1	TRBV28	NA	CATTGDRVGYEQYF	TGTGCCACCACGGGCGACAGGGTGGGTTACGAGCAGTACTTC
TRBJ2-5	TRBD2	TRBV28	NA	CASSSILAAQETQYF	TGTGCCAGCAGTTCGATCCTAGCGGCTCAAGAGACCCAGTACTTC
TRBJ1-4	NA	TRBV4-1	NA	CASSQQGTNEKLFF	TGCGCCAGCAGCCAACAGGGGACTAATGAAAAACTGTTTTTT
TRBJ2-7	TRBD1	TRBV15	NA	CATSRGQKYEQYF	TGTGCCACCAGCCGGGGACAGAAATACGAGCAGTACTTC
TRBJ2-1	TRBD2	TRBV5-1	once	CASSLDTSESYNEQFF	TGCGCCAGCAGCTTGGACACTAGCGAATCCTACAATGAGCAGTTCTTC
TRBJ1-1	NA	TRBV5-1	NA	CASSLGSVTNTEAFF	TGCGCCAGCAGCTTGGGATCAGTTACGAACACTGAAGCTTTCTTT
TRBJ1-6	TRBD1	TRBV5-4	NA	CASSFGQESNSPLHF	TGTGCCAGCAGCTTCGGACAGGAGAGTAATTCACCCCTCCACTTT
TRBJ1-4	TRBD1	TRBV6-5	NA	CASSADRGNEKLFF	TGTGCCAGCAGCGCCGACAGGGGGAATGAAAAACTGTTTTTT
TRBJ2-4	TRBD1	TRBV20-1	few	CSSDRAGIQYF	TGCAGTTCGGACAGGGCGGGCATTCAGTACTTC
TRBJ2-5	NA	TRBV21-1	NA	CAVYKDRPSRGETQYF	TGTGCCGTCTACAAGGACAGGCCTTCCCGGGGAGAGACCCAGTACTTC
TRBJ2-7	NA	TRBV10-3	NA	CAISAGRDYEQYF	TGTGCCATCAGTGCCGGCAGGGACTACGAGCAGTACTTC
TRBJ1-5	NA	TRBV27	NA	CASKITEYSNQPQHF	TGTGCCAGCAAAATTACAGAATATAGCAATCAGCCCCAGCATTTT